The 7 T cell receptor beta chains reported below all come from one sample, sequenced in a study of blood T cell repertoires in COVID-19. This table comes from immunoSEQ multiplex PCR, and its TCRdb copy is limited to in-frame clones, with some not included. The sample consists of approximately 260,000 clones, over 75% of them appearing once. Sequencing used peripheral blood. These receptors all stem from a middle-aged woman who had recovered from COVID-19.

The CDR3 loop reads CASSPPGNHEKLFF. The CDR3 nucleotides read TGTGCCAGCAGCCCACCCGGGAATCATGAAAAACTGTTTTTT. The chain is built from TRBV9 and TRBJ1-4; D is unclear. With 4 bases removed from V and 6 bases from J, the gap between germline ends came to 13 bases. CDR3 length: 14 residues. From germline, CDR1 is SGDLS and CDR2 YYNGEE.

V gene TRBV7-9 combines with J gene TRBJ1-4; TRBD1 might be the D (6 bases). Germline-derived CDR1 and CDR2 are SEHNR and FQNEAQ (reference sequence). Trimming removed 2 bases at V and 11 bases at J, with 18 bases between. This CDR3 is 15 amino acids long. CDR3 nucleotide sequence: TGTGCCAGCAGCTTAAACGGGGGGCCGCGGGCCAAACTGTTTTTT. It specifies CASSLNGGPRAKLFF.

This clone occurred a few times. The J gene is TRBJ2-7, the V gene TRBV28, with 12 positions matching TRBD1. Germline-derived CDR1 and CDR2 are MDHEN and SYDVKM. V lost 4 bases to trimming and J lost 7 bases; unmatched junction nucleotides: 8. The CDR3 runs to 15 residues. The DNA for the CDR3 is TGTGCCAGCAGTTCCTTGGGGACAGGGGGCGGTGAGCAGTACTTC. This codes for CASSSLGTGGGEQYF.

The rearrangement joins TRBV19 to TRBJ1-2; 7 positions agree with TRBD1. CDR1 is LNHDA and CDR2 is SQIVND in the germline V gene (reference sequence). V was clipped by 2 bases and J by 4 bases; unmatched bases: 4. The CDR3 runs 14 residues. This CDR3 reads CASSISGGTYGYTF. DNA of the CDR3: TGTGCCAGTAGTATATCAGGGGGAACCTATGGCTACACCTTC. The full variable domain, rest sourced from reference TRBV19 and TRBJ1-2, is DGGITQSPKYLFRKEGQNVTLSCEQNLNHDAMYWYRQDPGQGLRLIYYSQIVNDFQKGDIAEGYSVSREKKESFPLTVTSAQKNPTAFYLCASSISGGTYGYTFGSGTRLTVV.

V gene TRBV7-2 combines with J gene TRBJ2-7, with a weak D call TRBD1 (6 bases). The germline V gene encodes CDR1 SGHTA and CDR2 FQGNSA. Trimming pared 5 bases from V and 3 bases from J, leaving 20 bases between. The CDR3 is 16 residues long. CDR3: CASSQSPDRFRYEQYF. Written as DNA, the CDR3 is TGTGCCAGCAGCCAATCCCCTGACAGGTTCCGCTACGAGCAGTACTTC. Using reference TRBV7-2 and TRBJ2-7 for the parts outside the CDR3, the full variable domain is GAGVSQSPSNKVTEKGKDVELRCDPISGHTALYWYRQSLGQGLEFLIYFQGNSAPDKSGLPSDRFSAERTGGSVSTLTIQRTQQEDSAVYLCASSQSPDRFRYEQYFGPGTRLTVT.

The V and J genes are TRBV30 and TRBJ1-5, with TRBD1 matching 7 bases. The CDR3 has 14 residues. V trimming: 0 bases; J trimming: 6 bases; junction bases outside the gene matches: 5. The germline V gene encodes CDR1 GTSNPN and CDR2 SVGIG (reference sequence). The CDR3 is CAWSVQGNGQPQHF. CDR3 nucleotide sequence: TGTGCCTGGAGTGTACAGGGGAATGGTCAGCCCCAGCATTTT.

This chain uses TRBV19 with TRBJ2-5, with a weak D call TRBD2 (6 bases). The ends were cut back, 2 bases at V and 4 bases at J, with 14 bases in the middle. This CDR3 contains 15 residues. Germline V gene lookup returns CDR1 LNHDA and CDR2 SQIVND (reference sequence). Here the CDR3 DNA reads TGTGCCAGTAGTATACTGCGGGGCGAGGGAGAGACCCAGTACTTC. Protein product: CASSILRGEGETQYF.